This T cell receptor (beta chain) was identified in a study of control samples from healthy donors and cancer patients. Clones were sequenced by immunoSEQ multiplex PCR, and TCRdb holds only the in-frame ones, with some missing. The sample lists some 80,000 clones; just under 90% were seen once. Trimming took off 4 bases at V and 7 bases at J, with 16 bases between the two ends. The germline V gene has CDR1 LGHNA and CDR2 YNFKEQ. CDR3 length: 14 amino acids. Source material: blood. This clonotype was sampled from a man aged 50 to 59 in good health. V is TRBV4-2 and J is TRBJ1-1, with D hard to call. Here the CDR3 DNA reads TGTGCCAGCAGCCCTCAATCGTTAGGGAGTGAAGCTTTCTTT. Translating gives CASSPQSLGSEAFF.